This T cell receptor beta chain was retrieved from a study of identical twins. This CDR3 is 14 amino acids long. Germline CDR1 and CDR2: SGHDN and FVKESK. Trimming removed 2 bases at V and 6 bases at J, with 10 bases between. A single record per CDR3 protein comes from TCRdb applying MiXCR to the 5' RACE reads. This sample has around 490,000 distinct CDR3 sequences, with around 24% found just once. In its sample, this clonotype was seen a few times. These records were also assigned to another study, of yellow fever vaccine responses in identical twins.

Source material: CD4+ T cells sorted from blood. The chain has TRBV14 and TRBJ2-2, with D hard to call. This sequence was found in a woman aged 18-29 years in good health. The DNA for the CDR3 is TGTGCCAGCAGCCAATCTCTGGCCGCCGGGGAGCTGTTTTTT. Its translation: CASSQSLAAGELFF.